The 25 T cell receptor beta chains reported below all come from one sample, sequenced in a study of identical twins. In TCRdb, the 5' RACE reads were re-called with MiXCR into one record per CDR3 protein. There are around 1.7 million distinct CDR3 sequences in the sample; roughly 35% occur only once, and approximately 0.29% lies in the top ten. The sample was cord blood. Receptor source: a newborn girl in good health.

The chain is built from TRBV20-1 and TRBJ1-2, with a possible D match to TRBD1 (5 bases). The germline V gene has CDR1 DFQATT and CDR2 SNEGSKA (reference sequence). V was trimmed by 1 base and J by 1 base, leaving 13 bases between them. This CDR3 spans 15 amino acids. Here the CDR3 reads CSARVRAGHNYGYTF. CDR3 bases: TGCAGTGCTAGAGTCAGGGCAGGGCATAACTATGGCTACACCTTC.

The chain couples TRBV13 to TRBJ2-1, with D perhaps being TRBD1 or TRBD2 (5 bases each). V lost 6 bases, J lost 5 bases, and 14 bases lay in between. CDR3 length equals 14 residues. Per the germline V gene, CDR1 is PRHDT and CDR2 is FYEKMQ (reference sequence). The CDR3 spells CASRQRDGNNEQFF. DNA of the CDR3: TGTGCCAGCAGACAACGGGACGGAAACAATGAGCAGTTCTTC. The complete variable domain, with remaining parts taken from reference TRBV13 and TRBJ2-1, reads AAGVIQSPRHLIKEKRETATLKCYPIPRHDTVYWYQQGPGQDPQFLISFYEKMQSDKGSIPDRFSAQQFSDYHSELNMSSLELGDSALYFCASRQRDGNNEQFFGPGTRLTVL.

The V gene is TRBV20-1, the J gene TRBJ2-3, with 13 bases that match TRBD2. The CDR3 is made up of 15 amino acids. The V gene end was trimmed by 4 bases and the J gene end by 2 bases; junction bases not matched to a gene: 3. The germline CDR1 and CDR2 sequences are DFQATT and SNEGSKA (reference sequence). CDR3 in DNA: TGCAGTGCTACCGGACTAGCGGGAGACACAGATACGCAGTATTTT. Residues: CSATGLAGDTDTQYF.

This clonotype has a handful of counts. The rearrangement joins TRBV28 to TRBJ1-1; 7 positions agree with TRBD1. The J segment lost 1 base and the V segment lost 1 base, leaving 3 bases of the junction unmatched. The CDR3 runs 15 residues. From germline, CDR1 is MDHEN and CDR2 SYDVKM. In nucleotides, the CDR3 is TGTGCCAGCAGTTTATTAGACAGGGCGAACACTGAAGCTTTCTTT. Protein: CASSLLDRANTEAFF.

The rearrangement links TRBV6-2 or TRBV6-3 to TRBJ1-5; tentatively, D is TRBD1 (5 bases). Germline V gene data show CDR1 as MNHEY and CDR2 as SVGEGT. CDR3 size: 16 residues. The V end was cut by 0 bases, the J end by 1 base, with 10 bases between. CDR3: CASSYSTRESNQPQHF. CDR3 nucleotides: TGTGCCAGCAGTTACTCGACCAGGGAAAGCAATCAGCCCCAGCATTTT.

This chain links TRBV20-1 with TRBJ1-1; the D is unclear. This CDR3 region has 10 residues. V was clipped by 1 base and J by 8 bases, with 5 bases between them. Germline-derived CDR1 and CDR2 are DFQATT and SNEGSKA (reference sequence). The CDR3 sequence: CSARASEAFF. Here the CDR3 DNA reads TGCAGTGCTAGAGCCTCCGAAGCTTTCTTT.

This sequence joins TRBV12-3 or TRBV12-4 and TRBJ2-1; 8 bases are a match to TRBD2. V was pared by 6 bases and J by 6 bases, with 7 bases of the junction left unmatched. The CDR3 has 14 residues. The CDR3 DNA reads as TGTGCCAGCAGACCGGGGGGGAGAGGCAATGAGCAGTTCTTC. This encodes CASRPGGRGNEQFF.

This clonotype was picked up many times. J is TRBJ2-3 and V is TRBV4-2; 7 bases are a match to TRBD1. The junction had 7 bases not matched to a gene; V was cut back by 3 bases and J by 4 bases. Germline loops: CDR1 LGHNA, CDR2 YNFKEQ. The CDR3 has 15 amino acids. CDR3 DNA sequence: TGTGCCAGCAGCCATTTTAGGGGGCTGGCAGATACGCAGTATTTT. Its protein is CASSHFRGLADTQYF.

This clonotype was observed a few times. The V and J genes are TRBV28 and TRBJ1-2; the D gene is possibly TRBD1 (5 bases). Trimming cost V 7 bases and J 1 base, with 10 bases left between them. Looked up from germline, CDR1 is MDHEN and CDR2 is SYDVKM. The CDR3 totals 13 residues. CDR3 sequence reads: CASNIRVNYGYTF. CDR3 nucleotides: TGTGCCAGCAACATCAGGGTTAACTATGGCTACACCTTC.

This clonotype came up a few times. The chain employs TRBV4-1 and TRBJ1-2; TRBD1 might be the D (5 bases). V lost 4 bases and J 4 bases, leaving 16 bases between the germline ends. The CDR3 covers 15 residues. The germline V gene has CDR1 MGHRA and CDR2 YSYEKL. The CDR3 spells CASSRGQEASYGYTF. CDR3 nucleotide sequence: TGCGCCAGCAGCCGTGGACAAGAGGCCTCCTATGGCTACACCTTC.

This chain connects TRBV6-1 to TRBJ1-5, with TRBD1 as a possible D gene (6 bases). The CDR3 contains 14 residues. Germline lookup yields CDR1 MNHNS and CDR2 SASEGT. Trimming shortened V by 4 bases and J by 4 bases, and 11 bases separated the two germline ends. CDR3: CASSGGAPNQPQHF. CDR3 DNA: TGTGCCAGCAGTGGGGGGGCCCCGAATCAGCCCCAGCATTTT.

This clonotype was observed a few times. J is TRBJ1-2 and V is TRBV20-1, with D possibly TRBD1 on 6 matching bases. This CDR3 is built from 14 residues. Germline CDR1 reads DFQATT; CDR2 reads SNEGSKA (reference sequence). The ends were cut back, 1 base at V and 1 base at J, with 10 bases in the middle. CDR3 sequence: CSARGGDNNYGYTF. The DNA of the CDR3 is TGCAGTGCTAGAGGCGGGGACAATAACTATGGCTACACCTTC.

The chain links TRBV20-1 to TRBJ2-3; TRBD2 matches at 12 bases. V lost 6 bases, J lost 0 bases, and 7 bases stayed unmatched. The CDR3 loop spans 16 amino acids. CDR1 and CDR2 (germline): DFQATT, SNEGSKA (reference sequence). The CDR3 DNA reads as TGCAGTGCCCTGACTAGCGGGGGCCATAGCACAGATACGCAGTATTTT. Translated, it gives CSALTSGGHSTDTQYF.

This clonotype was seen a few times. The V call is TRBV6-6, the J call TRBJ1-4; the D gene is possibly TRBD1 (5 bases). This CDR3 has 15 amino acids. Trimming left V 6 bases short and J 0 bases short, with 11 bases between. CDR1 and CDR2 (germline): MNHNY, SVGAGI (reference sequence). The CDR3 DNA reads as TGTGCCAGCAGCCCGACAGCCTCAACTAATGAAAAACTGTTTTTT. Its translation is CASSPTASTNEKLFF.

The J gene is TRBJ2-1, the V gene TRBV20-1, with TRBD2 identical over 9 bases. The CDR3 is 17 residues long. V shed 0 bases, J shed 1 base, and the junction held 7 bases outside the gene matches. Per germline, CDR1 DFQATT and CDR2 SNEGSKA (reference sequence). The CDR3 sequence: CSARDHGGGGSYNEQFF. The CDR3 nucleotides read TGCAGTGCTAGAGATCATGGCGGGGGGGGATCCTACAATGAGCAGTTCTTC.

CDR3 coding DNA: TGTGCCAGCAGCCGATTACTTTCCGAAGCTTTCTTT. Residues: CASSRLLSEAFF. The chain links TRBV7-8 to TRBJ1-1, with D hard to call. Deletions cut 5 bases from V and 8 bases from J, with 12 bases between. Per the germline V gene, CDR1 is SGHVS and CDR2 is FQNEAQ. This CDR3 comprises 12 residues.

This clonotype occurred a few times. The CDR3 DNA is TGTGCCAGCAGTGTAGGGCTAGCGGGGGCGCTCTACGAGCAGTACTTC. This codes for CASSVGLAGALYEQYF. The chain employs TRBV2 and TRBJ2-7, with 10 bases aligning to TRBD2. V was clipped by 4 bases and J by 3 bases; unmatched bases: 9. CDR1 SNHLY and CDR2 FYNNEI come from the germline V gene. The CDR3 length is 16 residues.

The V and J genes are TRBV27 and TRBJ2-1; 7 nucleotides match TRBD2. The CDR3 is made up of 14 amino acids. The ends lost 0 bases at V and 10 bases at J; junction bases unmatched: 6. Looked up from germline, CDR1 is MNHEY and CDR2 is SMNVEV (reference sequence). CDR3 DNA sequence: TGTGCCAGCAGTTTATCCGGGAGGCCCTGGGAGCAGTTCTTC. The encoded protein is CASSLSGRPWEQFF.

CDR3 residues: CASSLSLDYEQYF. The CDR3, as DNA: TGTGCCAGCAGCTTATCCCTGGACTACGAGCAGTACTTC. The chain joins TRBV11-2 to TRBJ2-7; D is ambiguous. V lost 2 bases, J lost 3 bases, and 8 bases lay in between. There are 13 residues in the CDR3. Germline V lookup: CDR1 SGHAT, CDR2 FQNNGV.

This clonotype was counted once. This chain joins TRBV20-1 and TRBJ1-2; no firm D call. V lost 3 bases, J lost 4 bases, and 12 bases lay in between. The CDR3 loop spans 13 amino acids. The germline CDR1 and CDR2 sequences are DFQATT and SNEGSKA (reference sequence). CDR3 residues: CSASPGSVYGYTF. DNA of the CDR3: TGCAGTGCTAGTCCGGGGTCGGTCTATGGCTACACCTTC.

The chain joins TRBV20-1 to TRBJ2-3; D might be TRBD2 (5 bases). V dropped 0 bases and J dropped 0 bases, with 13 bases sitting between them. Looked up from germline, CDR1 is DFQATT and CDR2 is SNEGSKA (reference sequence). CDR3 length: 16 amino acids. The CDR3 DNA reads TGCAGTGCTAGAGATTGGCGGGCCCCTAGCACAGATACGCAGTATTTT. Translating gives CSARDWRAPSTDTQYF.

This rearrangement joins TRBV3-1 to TRBJ1-2; 11 bases map to TRBD1. Per germline, CDR1 LGHDT and CDR2 YNNKEL (reference sequence). CDR3 length equals 16 residues. Germline trimming cut 4 bases from V and 2 bases from J; bases unmatched to any gene: 6. Written as DNA, the CDR3 is TGTGCCAGCAGCCGATCCGGGACAGGGGGGAACTATGGCTACACCTTC. Amino acid sequence: CASSRSGTGGNYGYTF.

This clonotype has a handful of counts. This chain connects TRBV11-2 to TRBJ2-5, with D tentatively TRBD2 (6 bases). The J call may be wrong; the DNA end is better matched by TRBJ2-7. The CDR3 is 14 residues long. In germline, CDR1 is SGHAT, CDR2 FQNNGV. CDR3: CASSFGGTVYEQYF. CDR3 bases: TGTGCCAGCAGCTTTGGAGGGACGGTTTACGAGCAGTACTTC.

This clonotype was observed a handful of times. The chain carries TRBV20-1 and TRBJ1-2; 10 bases agree with TRBD1. The CDR3 loop spans 12 amino acids. Trimming took 4 bases from V and 6 from J; bases not matched to a gene: 2. Germline V CDR1 and CDR2: DFQATT, SNEGSKA (reference sequence). Here the CDR3 DNA reads TGCAGTGCTATCGGACAGGGGGATGGCTACACCTTC. It is translated as CSAIGQGDGYTF.

Many counts were recorded for this clonotype. The junction departs from germline at one end; a sequencing error may be responsible. V usage is TRBV7-2 and J usage is TRBJ2-7; no clear D gene. CDR3 length: 14 amino acids. From germline, CDR1 is SGHTA and CDR2 FQGNSA. CDR3 region: CASSPRTVSYEQYF. CDR3 nucleotides: TGTGCTAGCAGCCCTCGGACCGTATCCTACGAGCAGTACTTC.